A single sample is the source of the 25 T cell receptor beta chains below, sequenced in a study of cytomegalovirus exposure and HLA in healthy donors. The PCR ran on 60 Vbeta and 13 Jbeta primers. Profiling relied on immunoSEQ multiplex PCR, and the TCRdb table lists in-frame clones only, not all of them. The profile shows nearly 110,000 clones, 70% to 75% of them singletons. Specimen: PBMCs. The receptors derive from a female donor in good health and CMV-seronegative.

The J gene is TRBJ2-1, the V gene TRBV5-1; 9 bases match TRBD1. V lost 4 bases, J lost 5 bases, and 7 bases stayed unmatched. Germline CDR1 SGHRS, CDR2 YFSETQ. The CDR3 totals 15 residues. The CDR3 DNA sequence: TGCGCCAGCAGCGCCGGACAGGGGAGACACAATGAGCAGTTCTTC. It codes for CASSAGQGRHNEQFF.

The sample holds a few counts of this clone. The CDR3 loop is CASSTPLGGHYEQYF. The DNA for the CDR3 is TGTGCCAGCAGCACACCCTTGGGGGGTCACTACGAGCAGTACTTC. The chain recombines TRBV11-2 with TRBJ2-7, with D perhaps TRBD2 (6 bases). Looked up from germline, CDR1 is SGHAT and CDR2 is FQNNGV. With 5 bases removed from V and 3 bases from J, the gap between germline ends came to 17 bases. CDR3 length: 15 residues.

CDR3 residues: CASGAGASGRANEQFF. CDR3 coding DNA: TGTGCCAGTGGGGCTGGGGCTAGCGGGAGGGCCAATGAGCAGTTCTTC. This chain uses TRBV19 with TRBJ2-1, with 12 positions matching TRBD2. The germline CDR1 and CDR2 sequences are LNHDA and SQIVND (reference sequence). The CDR3 runs 16 residues. Trimming removed 8 bases from V and 6 bases from J; junction bases left unmatched: 11.

This chain uses TRBV5-1 with TRBJ2-6, with 10 bases lining up with TRBD1. There are 18 residues in the CDR3. Trimming removed 3 bases from V and 0 bases from J; junction bases left unmatched: 6. Germline CDR1 is SGHRS and CDR2 is YFSETQ. This chain's CDR3 is CASSYSGTGVSGANVLTF. CDR3 bases: TGCGCCAGCAGCTACTCCGGGACAGGGGTCTCTGGGGCCAACGTCCTGACTTTC.

The V and J genes are TRBV28 and TRBJ2-3; 13 bases align to TRBD2. J lost 4 bases, V lost 5 bases, and 6 bases had no gene match. CDR3 size: 16 residues. Germline CDR1 is MDHEN and CDR2 is SYDVKM. CDR3 coding DNA: TGTGCCAGCAGTCCAGGACTAGCGGGAGTCTCAGATACGCAGTATTTT. Protein: CASSPGLAGVSDTQYF.

The DNA of the CDR3 is TGTGCCCCGAGGACAGGGAGCTATGGCTACACCTTC. It codes for CAPRTGSYGYTF. The chain employs TRBV2 and TRBJ1-2, with TRBD1 matching 8 bases. Trimming at V came to 11 bases and at J to 4 bases, leaving 6 bases not matched to a gene. The CDR3 consists of 12 residues. CDR1 is SNHLY, CDR2 FYNNEI, per germline.

This clone was recorded a few times. The CDR3 nucleotides are TGTGCCAGCTCACTCAGCTACCTAGAATACTATGGCTACACCTTC. Translation gives CASSLSYLEYYGYTF. V gene TRBV18 combines with J gene TRBJ1-2; D not certain. Deletions cut 4 bases from V and 3 bases from J, with 15 bases between. Germline assignment: CDR1 KGHSH and CDR2 LQKENI. This CDR3 has 15 amino acids.

The chain joins TRBV5-1 to TRBJ1-5, with TRBD1 matching over 7 bases. The length of the CDR3 is 14 residues. The J segment lost 4 bases and the V segment lost 4 bases, leaving 5 bases of the junction unmatched. Germline V gene sequence: CDR1 SGHRS, CDR2 YFSETQ. CDR3 sequence reads: CASSPGTANQPQHF. CDR3 in DNA: TGCGCCAGCAGCCCAGGGACAGCAAATCAGCCCCAGCATTTT. Full variable domain (outside the CDR3, taken from reference TRBV5-1 and TRBJ1-5): KAGVTQTPRYLIKTRGQQVTLSCSPISGHRSVSWYQQTPGQGLQFLFEYFSETQRNKGNFPGRFSGRQFSNSRSEMNVSTLELGDSALYLCASSPGTANQPQHFGDGTRLSIL.

The chain combines TRBV19 with TRBJ2-1, with TRBD2 identical over 10 bases. J gave up 8 bases and V 4 bases, and 5 bases lay outside the gene matches. This CDR3 region has 14 residues. Germline loops: CDR1 LNHDA, CDR2 SQIVND (reference sequence). The CDR3 sequence: CASSTPGLADEQFF. In nucleotides, the CDR3 is TGTGCCAGTAGTACCCCCGGACTAGCGGATGAGCAGTTCTTC.

The chain carries TRBV19 and TRBJ1-2, with 7 bases lining up with TRBD1. Germline-derived CDR1 and CDR2 are LNHDA and SQIVND (reference sequence). This CDR3 is built from 11 residues. V gave up 6 bases and J gave up 7 bases; unmatched junction bases: 2. In DNA, the CDR3 is TGTGCCAGTAGCCAGGGGGGTGGCTACACCTTC. Translating it yields CASSQGGGYTF.

This clone has just one count. Within the sample, other DNA sequences also encode this same CDR3. The genes are TRBV30 and TRBJ1-2; no firm D call. The germline CDR1 and CDR2 sequences are GTSNPN and SVGIG (reference sequence). The CDR3 extends over 11 amino acids. V lost 0 bases and J 8 bases, leaving 7 bases between the germline ends. The chain's CDR3 is CAWSVGGGYTF. CDR3 DNA sequence: TGTGCCTGGAGTGTGGGAGGCGGCTACACCTTC.

The rearrangement uses TRBV5-6 and TRBJ2-5; 9 bases agree with TRBD1. Germline loops: CDR1 SGHDT, CDR2 YYEEEE. The CDR3 is made up of 15 amino acids. With 4 bases clipped from V and 4 bases from J, the junction kept 8 bases outside the gene matches. CDR3 sequence reads: CASSPDTGGAETQYF. CDR3 DNA sequence: TGTGCCAGCAGCCCCGACACAGGGGGCGCAGAGACCCAGTACTTC. The whole variable domain, filled in from reference TRBV5-6 and TRBJ2-5, reads DAGVTQSPTHLIKTRGQQVTLRCSPKSGHDTVSWYQQALGQGPQFIFQYYEEEERQRGNFPDRFSGHQFPNYSSELNVNALLLGDSALYLCASSPDTGGAETQYFGPGTRLLVL.

The sample holds one count of this clone. The chain carries TRBV2 and TRBJ1-2; D perhaps matches TRBD1 (5 bases). Germline V gene lookup returns CDR1 SNHLY and CDR2 FYNNEI. The CDR3 consists of 15 residues. Trimming pared 3 bases from V and 8 bases from J, leaving 19 bases between. The CDR3 loop reads CASSEGGRSSRGYTF. Written as DNA, the CDR3 is TGTGCCAGCAGTGAGGGGGGTAGGTCTTCGCGGGGCTACACCTTC.

This chain uses TRBV11-2 with TRBJ2-3; the match to TRBD1 covers 8 bases. The CDR3 sequence is 17 residues long. V was pared by 1 base and J by 5 bases, with 11 bases of the junction left unmatched. The V gene's germline CDR1 is SGHAT and CDR2 FQNNGV. The DNA for the CDR3 is TGTGCCAGCAGCTTAGGGGCCCGACAGGGGCGGGGAGATACGCAGTATTTT. It yields the protein CASSLGARQGRGDTQYF.

The rearrangement links TRBV10-2 to TRBJ2-7; TRBD1 matches 11 bases. The CDR3 covers 13 residues. J gave up 4 bases and V 8 bases, and 4 bases lay outside the gene matches. Germline V lookup: CDR1 WSHSY, CDR2 SAAADI. This CDR3 reads CASQGQGVYEQYF. In DNA, the CDR3 is TGCGCCAGCCAGGGACAGGGGGTTTACGAGCAGTACTTC.

The chain uses TRBV18 and TRBJ1-1; 8 bases are shared with TRBD1. V dropped 3 bases and J dropped 1; count of bases not matched to a gene: 1. The CDR3 is made up of 14 amino acids. Germline CDR1 and CDR2: KGHSH and LQKENI. CDR3 nucleotide sequence: TGTGCCAGCTCACCGGGACAGGAGAACACTGAAGCTTTCTTT. It encodes CASSPGQENTEAFF.

This clone turned up a few times. The rearrangement links TRBV7-9 to TRBJ1-5; 9 nucleotides match TRBD1. The trim removed 4 bases at V and 3 bases at J, leaving 13 bases unmatched. This CDR3 has 18 amino acids. Germline lookup yields CDR1 SEHNR and CDR2 FQNEAQ (reference sequence). CDR3 coding DNA: TGTGCCAGCAGCTCCGGGACAGGGTTTTTGGGTGACAATCAGCCCCAGCATTTT. Translated: CASSSGTGFLGDNQPQHF.

To note about this clone: An end of the junction does not agree with germline; a read error may underlie this. The rearrangement uses TRBV7-9 and TRBJ1-1; the D gene is possibly TRBD1 (5 bases). The CDR3 is 12 residues long. Germline values: CDR1 SEHNR, CDR2 FQNEAQ (reference sequence). DNA of the CDR3: TGTACCAGCAGTTCGTCGTCAGGGGAAGCTTTCTTT. It specifies CTSSSSSGEAFF.

V usage is TRBV19 and J usage is TRBJ2-3; 8 bases align to TRBD1. Per germline, CDR1 LNHDA and CDR2 SQIVND (reference sequence). After removal of 9 bases from V and 3 bases from J, the junction contained 11 bases not matched to a gene. The CDR3 covers 15 residues. The DNA of the CDR3 is TGTGCCAGGGGGCGCGGACAGGGATGGACAGATACGCAGTATTTT. Protein sequence: CARGRGQGWTDTQYF.

The V gene is TRBV6-5, the J gene TRBJ1-5, with 8 bases matching TRBD1. This CDR3 has 13 amino acids. The V and J ends lost 5 bases and 4 bases, in that order; junction bases with no gene match: 1. Per germline, CDR1 MNHEY and CDR2 SVGAGI. CDR3 protein: CASSRQGNQPQHF. In DNA form, the CDR3 reads TGTGCCAGCAGTAGACAGGGGAATCAGCCCCAGCATTTT.

The chain employs TRBV2 and TRBJ2-7; 7 bases map to TRBD1. CDR1 and CDR2 (germline): SNHLY, FYNNEI. The CDR3 has 13 residues. The trim removed 6 bases at V and 9 bases at J, leaving 11 bases unmatched. The DNA for the CDR3 is TGTGCCAGCAGCTGGGACAGCGCCTTAGGGCAGTACTTC. This codes for CASSWDSALGQYF.

The J gene is TRBJ1-1, the V gene TRBV7-2; D is perhaps TRBD1 (5 bases). With 2 bases removed from V and 5 bases from J, the gap between germline ends came to 12 bases. The germline gives CDR1 SGHTA, CDR2 FQGNSA. The CDR3 covers 14 residues. CDR3 DNA: TGTGCCAGCAGCTTATTTGGGGAGGGGACTGAAGCTTTCTTT. Translating it yields CASSLFGEGTEAFF.

V usage is TRBV2 and J usage is TRBJ2-7; 11 bases are a match to TRBD2. This CDR3 comprises 15 residues. Germline V gene data show CDR1 as SNHLY and CDR2 as FYNNEI. With V trimmed by 3 bases and J by 6 bases, 7 bases remained unmatched. The CDR3 is CASSDLGLAGGEQYF. The CDR3 nucleotides read TGTGCCAGCAGTGATTTAGGGCTAGCGGGAGGCGAGCAGTACTTC.

This clone was seen only once. V usage is TRBV5-1 and J usage is TRBJ2-5; 7 bases line up with TRBD2. The germline V gene has CDR1 SGHRS and CDR2 YFSETQ. V lost 5 bases to trimming and J lost 5 bases; unmatched junction nucleotides: 9. The CDR3 loop spans 14 amino acids. The DNA for the CDR3 is TGCGCCAGCAGTTCAAGCGGGAACAGGGAGACCCAGTACTTC. Translated, it gives CASSSSGNRETQYF.

The J gene is TRBJ2-5, the V gene TRBV4-1; D not resolved. The germline CDR1 and CDR2 sequences are MGHRA and YSYEKL. V gave up 3 bases and J gave up 1 base, with 9 bases separating them. The CDR3 consists of 14 residues. In DNA, the CDR3 is TGCGCCAGCAGCCAGACTCAAGTCCAAGAGACCCAGTACTTC. Translating gives CASSQTQVQETQYF.